The 5 T cell receptor beta chains presented below share a single source sample, sequenced in a study of blood T cell repertoires in COVID-19. Only in-frame clones appear in the TCRdb table, and some are missing; sequencing was by immunoSEQ multiplex PCR. The sample holds some 200,000 clones, about 86% seen once. The specimen sequenced was peripheral blood. All receptors come from a man aged 30 to 39 with active or convalescent COVID-19.

J is TRBJ1-5 and V is TRBV6-6; 8 nucleotides align to TRBD1. Germline CDR1 reads MNHNY; CDR2 reads SVGAGI (reference sequence). The CDR3 has 14 residues. V dropped 6 bases and J dropped 9; count of bases not matched to a gene: 10. The CDR3 sequence is CASRTTGGILPQHF. In DNA, the CDR3 is TGTGCCAGCAGGACAACAGGGGGAATTTTGCCCCAGCATTTT.

This clone has just one count. The J gene is TRBJ2-1, the V gene TRBV27, with TRBD2 matching over 9 bases. Trimming cost V 3 bases and J 0 bases; bases outside gene matches: 12. This CDR3 contains 19 residues. From germline, CDR1 is MNHEY and CDR2 SMNVEV (reference sequence). CDR3 amino acids: CASSFLTSGYLSSYNEQFF. CDR3 sequence (DNA): TGTGCCAGCAGTTTCCTCACTAGCGGGTATCTCAGCTCCTACAATGAGCAGTTCTTC.

The CDR3 loop is CASSLVYSSVPLHF. The CDR3 DNA reads as TGTGCCAGCAGCTTAGTGTACAGCTCAGTACCCCTCCACTTT. The chain combines TRBV7-9 with TRBJ1-6; no firm D call. V was trimmed by 1 base and J by 12 bases, leaving 13 bases between them. The germline V gene has CDR1 SEHNR and CDR2 FQNEAQ (reference sequence). The CDR3 contains 14 residues.

The chain is built from TRBV24-1 and TRBJ1-2; weak D call: TRBD1 (5 bases). This CDR3 spans 15 amino acids. The V end was cut by 4 bases, the J end by 3 bases, with 14 bases between. CDR1 and CDR2 (germline): KGHDR, SFDVKD. The CDR3 nucleotides are TGTGCCACCAGTGACTCAACAGGTTCCTACTATGGCTACACCTTC. Its translation is CATSDSTGSYYGYTF.

The chain joins TRBV6-5 to TRBJ2-2; 8 bases match TRBD2. The junction had 10 bases not matched to a gene; V was cut back by 8 bases and J by 5 bases. The germline V gene encodes CDR1 MNHEY and CDR2 SVGAGI. This CDR3 region has 15 residues. The CDR3 loop reads CASPRLAGGTGELFF. For the CDR3, the DNA is TGTGCCAGCCCCCGATTGGCGGGGGGTACCGGGGAGCTGTTTTTT.